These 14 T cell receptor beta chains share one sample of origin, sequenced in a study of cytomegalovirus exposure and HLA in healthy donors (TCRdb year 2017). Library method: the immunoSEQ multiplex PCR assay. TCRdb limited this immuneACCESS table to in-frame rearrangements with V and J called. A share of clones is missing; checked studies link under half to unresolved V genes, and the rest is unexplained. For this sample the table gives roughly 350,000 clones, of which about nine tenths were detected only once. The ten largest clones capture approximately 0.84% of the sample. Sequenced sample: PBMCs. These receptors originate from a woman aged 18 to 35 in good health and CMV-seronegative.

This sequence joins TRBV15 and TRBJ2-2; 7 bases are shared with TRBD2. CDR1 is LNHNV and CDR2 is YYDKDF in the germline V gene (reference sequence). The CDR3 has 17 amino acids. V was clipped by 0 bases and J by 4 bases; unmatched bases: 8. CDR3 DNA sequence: TGTGCCACCAGCAGAGATGGCGTGCGGGAGAGCACCGGGGAGCTGTTTTTT. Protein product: CATSRDGVRESTGELFF.

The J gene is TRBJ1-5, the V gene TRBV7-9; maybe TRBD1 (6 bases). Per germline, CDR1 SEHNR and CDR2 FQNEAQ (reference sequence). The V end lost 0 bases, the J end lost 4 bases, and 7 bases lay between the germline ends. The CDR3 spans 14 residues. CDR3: CASSLAGGNQPQHF. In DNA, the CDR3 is TGTGCCAGCAGCTTAGCAGGGGGAAATCAGCCCCAGCATTTT.

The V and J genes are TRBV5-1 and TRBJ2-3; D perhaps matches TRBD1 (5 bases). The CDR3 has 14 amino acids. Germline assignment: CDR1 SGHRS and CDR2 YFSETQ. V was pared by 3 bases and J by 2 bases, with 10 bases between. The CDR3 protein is CASSSLRDTDTQYF. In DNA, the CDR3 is TGCGCCAGCAGCTCTCTCAGGGACACAGATACGCAGTATTTT.

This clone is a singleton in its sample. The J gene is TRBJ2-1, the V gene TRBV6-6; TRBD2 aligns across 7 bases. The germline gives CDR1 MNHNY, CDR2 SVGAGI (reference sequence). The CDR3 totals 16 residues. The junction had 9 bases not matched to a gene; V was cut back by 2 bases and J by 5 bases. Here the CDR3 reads CASSYESGDSNNEQFF. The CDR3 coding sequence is TGTGCCAGCAGTTACGAGAGCGGGGATTCCAACAATGAGCAGTTCTTC.

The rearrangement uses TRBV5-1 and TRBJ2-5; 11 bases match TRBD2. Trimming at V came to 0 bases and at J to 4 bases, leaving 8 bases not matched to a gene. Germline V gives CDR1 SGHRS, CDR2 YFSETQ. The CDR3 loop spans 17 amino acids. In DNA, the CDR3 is TGCGCCAGCAGCTTGGCCTTTACTAGCGGGAGAACAGAGACCCAGTACTTC. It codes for CASSLAFTSGRTETQYF.

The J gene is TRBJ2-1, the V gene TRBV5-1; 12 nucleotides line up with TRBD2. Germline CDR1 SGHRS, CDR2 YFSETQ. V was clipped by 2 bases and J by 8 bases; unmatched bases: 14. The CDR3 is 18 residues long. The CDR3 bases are TGCGCCAGCAGCTTCGGACTAGCGGGAACCCCTTGGGTCGATGAGCAGTTCTTC. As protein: CASSFGLAGTPWVDEQFF. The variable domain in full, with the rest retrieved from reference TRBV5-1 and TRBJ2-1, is KAGVTQTPRYLIKTRGQQVTLSCSPISGHRSVSWYQQTPGQGLQFLFEYFSETQRNKGNFPGRFSGRQFSNSRSEMNVSTLELGDSALYLCASSFGLAGTPWVDEQFFGPGTRLTVL.

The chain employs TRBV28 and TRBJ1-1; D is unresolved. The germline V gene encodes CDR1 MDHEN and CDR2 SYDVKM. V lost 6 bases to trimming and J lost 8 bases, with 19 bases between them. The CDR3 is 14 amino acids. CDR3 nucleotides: TGTGCCAGCAGCCCGGGCGGAGGCAGCCTCGAAGCTTTCTTT. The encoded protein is CASSPGGGSLEAFF.

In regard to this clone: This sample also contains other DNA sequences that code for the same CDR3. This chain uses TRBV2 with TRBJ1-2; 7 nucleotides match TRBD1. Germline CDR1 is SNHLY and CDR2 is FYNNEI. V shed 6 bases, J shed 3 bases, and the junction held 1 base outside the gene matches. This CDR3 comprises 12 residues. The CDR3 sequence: CASRGQDYGYTF. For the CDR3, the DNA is TGTGCCAGCAGAGGACAGGACTATGGCTACACCTTC.

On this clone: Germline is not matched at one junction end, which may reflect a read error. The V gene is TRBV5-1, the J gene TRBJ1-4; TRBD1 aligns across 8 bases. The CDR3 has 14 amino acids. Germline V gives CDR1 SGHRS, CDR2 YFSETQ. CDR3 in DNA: TGCGCCAGCAGCCCGGAAAGGGACAGGCCCTCTCCTGTTTTT. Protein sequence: CASSPERDRPSPVF.

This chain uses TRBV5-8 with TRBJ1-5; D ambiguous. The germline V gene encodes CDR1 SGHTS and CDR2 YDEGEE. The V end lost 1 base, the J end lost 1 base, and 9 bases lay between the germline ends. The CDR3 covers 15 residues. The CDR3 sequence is CASSLNLNSNQPQHF. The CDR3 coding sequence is TGTGCCAGCAGCTTGAATCTAAACAGCAATCAGCCCCAGCATTTT. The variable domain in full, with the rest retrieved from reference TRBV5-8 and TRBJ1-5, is EAGVTQSPTHLIKTRGQQATLRCSPISGHTSVYWYQQALGLGLQFLLWYDEGEERNRGNFPPRFSGRQFPNYSSELNVNALELEDSALYLCASSLNLNSNQPQHFGDGTRLSIL.

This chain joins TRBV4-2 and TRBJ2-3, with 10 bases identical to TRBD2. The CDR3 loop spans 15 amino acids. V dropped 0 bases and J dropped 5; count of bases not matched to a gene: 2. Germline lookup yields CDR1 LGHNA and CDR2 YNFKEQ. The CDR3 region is CASSQDRLAGDTQYF. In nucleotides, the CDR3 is TGTGCCAGCAGCCAAGATCGACTAGCGGGAGATACGCAGTATTTT.

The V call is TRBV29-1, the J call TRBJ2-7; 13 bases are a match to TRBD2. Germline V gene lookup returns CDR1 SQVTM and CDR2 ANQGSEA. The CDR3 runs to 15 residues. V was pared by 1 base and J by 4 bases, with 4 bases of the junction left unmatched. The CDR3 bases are TGCAGCGTTGAAGGCGGACTAGCGGGAGCGTACGAGCAGTACTTC. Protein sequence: CSVEGGLAGAYEQYF.

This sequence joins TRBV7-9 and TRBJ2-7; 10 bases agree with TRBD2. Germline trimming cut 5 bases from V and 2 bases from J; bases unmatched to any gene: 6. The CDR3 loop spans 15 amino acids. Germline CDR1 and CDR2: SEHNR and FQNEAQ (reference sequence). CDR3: CASSHGLAVTYEQYF. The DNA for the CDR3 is TGTGCCAGCAGCCACGGACTAGCGGTGACCTACGAGCAGTACTTC.

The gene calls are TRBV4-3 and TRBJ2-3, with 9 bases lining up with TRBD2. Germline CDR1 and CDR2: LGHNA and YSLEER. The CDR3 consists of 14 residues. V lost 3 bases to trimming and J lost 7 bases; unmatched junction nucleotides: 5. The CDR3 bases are TGCGCCAGCAGCCAGGTGCGGGGGGGGAATACGCAGTATTTT. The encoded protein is CASSQVRGGNTQYF.